This T cell receptor beta chain was profiled in a study of PD-1 blockade in classical Hodgkin lymphoma (dated by TCRdb to the early 2020s). With respect to the entire study: Nivolumab dosing was 3 mg/kg intravenously every 2 weeks, continuing until either disease progression or unacceptable toxicity. The study used TCR beta sequencing and CyTOF to define a peripheral blood immune signature of response to PD-1 blockade in classical Hodgkin lymphoma. The paper's findings and limits, for the study overall: Lower diversity was seen in patients whose nivolumab began less than 1 year after ASCT, and these patients were left out of later analyses so that immune reconstitution would not confound the results. Newly diagnosed patients were reported to have lower baseline TCR diversity than healthy donors, and relapsed/refractory patients were reported to have lower baseline TCR diversity still. Trial patients with a complete response had baseline diversity similar to that of newly diagnosed patients, while partial responders and progressors had significantly lower diversity. CD4+ but not CD8+ TCR diversity rose significantly by C4D1 (p=0.0027 vs p=0.16), most apparent in complete responders (p=0.02). Only a single clinical trial cohort was studied, and what caused the repertoire differences, possibly disease activity or prior therapy, remained undefined.

Including cysteine and phenylalanine, the CDR3 has 11 amino acids. Only the CDR3 portion is preserved as DNA: 33 bases, with reading frame beginning at the first base. CDR1 and CDR2 are read off the germline V gene as WSHSY and SAAADI. The sample's time point label, in plain terms: cycle 1 day 1 (C1D1), immediately before nivolumab initiation. Every trial patient had relapsed following autologous stem cell transplantation, and prior brentuximab vedotin exposure was what differed among cohorts A, B and C. The trial cohort included 50 to 60 patients with relapsed/refractory classical Hodgkin lymphoma, and each patient had a best overall response of complete response, partial response or progressive disease. Trial patients were treated with single-agent nivolumab in the multi-cohort phase II CheckMate 205 trial. An independent review committee assessed best overall response using the 2007 International Working Group response criteria. Trial PBMCs were collected just before the start of nivolumab (C1D1) and during therapy at cycle 2 day 1 and cycle 4 day 1. Peripheral blood was collected in 8 mL Vacutainer Cell Preparation Tubes, from which PBMCs were isolated by centrifugation and then cryopreserved.

Genomic DNA was extracted with the Qiagen DNeasy kit from unsorted PBMCs and from negatively selected CD4+ and CD8+ fractions. TCR beta CDR3 regions were subjected to amplification by immunoSEQ multiplex PCR with primers that anneal to V and J segments. A synthetic immune receptor repertoire was used to minimize amplification bias, and any residual bias was removed computationally once sequencing was done. Processing in the source paper ran as follows. Repertoire diversity was quantified as the Shannon entropy index using custom Python scripts. Unsorted, CD4+ and CD8+ repertoires were analyzed separately, except for combined analyses in which CD4+ and CD8+ sequences were merged in silico. Clonal expansion was defined as a frequency increase of at least 2-fold after treatment compared with C1D1, and clones undetected at baseline were assigned a pseudocount of 0.5. Singleton clones were defined as clones with 0 or 1 copy at C1D1, and non-singleton clones were defined as clones with 2 or more copies. Clones expanded in unsorted samples were assigned a CD4+, CD8+ or unknown annotation through matching of protein sequences in sorted samples from the same patient. Wilcoxon tests on paired samples were used to test changes in diversity from C1D1 to C4D1. The table was pulled from immuneACCESS by TCRdb, which kept in-frame rearrangements only. Such tables lose some clones; where checked, under half of the loss comes from unresolved V genes, and the rest has no known cause. V and J calls plus clone size are reproduced from that table; the DNA served to infer D and trimming. The sample includes thousands of clones, with around 66% observed a single time. The leading ten clones occupy roughly three fifths of the sample.

As regards this clone: It lacks a known antigen. One end of the junction is discordant with germline, which a read error may explain.

This TCR came from a human donor with classical Hodgkin lymphoma. The chain joins TRBV10-2 to TRBJ2-1; TRBD2 aligns with 12 central bases. The sequencing used peripheral blood mononuclear cells (PBMCs), collected at baseline. The CDR3 in this case is CATSGGNEQFF. The DNA is as follows: TGTGCCACTAGCGGGGGGAATGAGCAGTTCTTC.